This T cell receptor (beta chain) comes out of a study of cytomegalovirus exposure and HLA in healthy donors. The protocol was immunoSEQ multiplex PCR, while the TCRdb copy is restricted to in-frame clones and leaves out a portion. This sample has roughly 250,000 clones, with 87% found just once. Trimming shortened V by 5 bases and J by 5 bases, and 6 bases separated the two germline ends. The CDR3 length is 12 residues. CDR1 LNHDA and CDR2 SQIVND come from the germline V gene (reference sequence). The V and J genes are TRBV19 and TRBJ2-2; D is uncertain. This sequence originates from a man between 18 and 29 years old in good health and CMV-seronegative. The sample taken for sequencing was PBMCs. The CDR3, as DNA: TGTGCCAGTAGTCGAGGTACCGGGGAGCTGTTTTTT. Translation: CASSRGTGELFF.